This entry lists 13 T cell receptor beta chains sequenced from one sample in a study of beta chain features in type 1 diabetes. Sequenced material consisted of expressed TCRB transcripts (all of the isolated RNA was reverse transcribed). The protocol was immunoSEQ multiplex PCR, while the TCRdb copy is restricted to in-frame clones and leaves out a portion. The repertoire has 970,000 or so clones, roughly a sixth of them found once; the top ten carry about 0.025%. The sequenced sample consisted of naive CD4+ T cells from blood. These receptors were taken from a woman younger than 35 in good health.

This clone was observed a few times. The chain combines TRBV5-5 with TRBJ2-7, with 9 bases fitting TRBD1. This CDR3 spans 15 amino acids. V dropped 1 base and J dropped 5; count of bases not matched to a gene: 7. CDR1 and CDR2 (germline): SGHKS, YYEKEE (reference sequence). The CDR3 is CASSLIGTGFHEQYF. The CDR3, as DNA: TGTGCCAGCAGCTTGATCGGGACAGGGTTCCACGAGCAGTACTTC.

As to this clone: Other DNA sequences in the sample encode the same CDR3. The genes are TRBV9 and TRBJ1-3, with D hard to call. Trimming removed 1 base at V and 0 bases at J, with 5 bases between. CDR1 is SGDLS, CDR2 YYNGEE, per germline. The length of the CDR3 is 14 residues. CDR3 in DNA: TGTGCCAGCAGCGTAAGTTCCTCTGGAAACACCATATATTTT. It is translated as CASSVSSSGNTIYF.

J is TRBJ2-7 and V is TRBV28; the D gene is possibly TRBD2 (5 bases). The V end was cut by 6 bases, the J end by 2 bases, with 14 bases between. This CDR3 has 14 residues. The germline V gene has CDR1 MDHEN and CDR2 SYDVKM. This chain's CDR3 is CASRTGIPPYEQYF. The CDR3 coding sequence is TGTGCCAGCAGAACCGGGATCCCACCCTACGAGCAGTACTTC. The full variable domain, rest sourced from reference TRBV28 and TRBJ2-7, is DVKVTQSSRYLVKRTGEKVFLECVQDMDHENMFWYRQDPGLGLRLIYFSYDVKMKEKGDIPEGYSVSREKKERFSLILESASTNQTSMYLCASRTGIPPYEQYFGPGTRLTVT.

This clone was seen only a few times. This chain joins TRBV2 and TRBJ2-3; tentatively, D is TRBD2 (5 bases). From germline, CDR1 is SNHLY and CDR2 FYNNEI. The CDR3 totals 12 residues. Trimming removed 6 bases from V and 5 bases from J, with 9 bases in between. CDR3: CASRDRGDTQYF. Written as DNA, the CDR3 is TGTGCCAGCAGGGACCGGGGAGATACGCAGTATTTT.

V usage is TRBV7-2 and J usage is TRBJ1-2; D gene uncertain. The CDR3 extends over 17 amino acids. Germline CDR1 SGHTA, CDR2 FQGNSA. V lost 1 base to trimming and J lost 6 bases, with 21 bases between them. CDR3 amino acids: CASSLGLTVQSVDGYTF. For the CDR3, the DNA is TGTGCCAGCAGCTTAGGGCTTACGGTACAGTCCGTCGATGGCTACACCTTC.

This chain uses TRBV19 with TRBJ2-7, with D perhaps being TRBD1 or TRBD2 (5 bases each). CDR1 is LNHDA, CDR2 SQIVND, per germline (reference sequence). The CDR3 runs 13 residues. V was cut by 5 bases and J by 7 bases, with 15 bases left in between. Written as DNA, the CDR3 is TGTGCCAGTAGTGACAGTCCTACGGGGGAGCAGTACTTC. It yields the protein CASSDSPTGEQYF.

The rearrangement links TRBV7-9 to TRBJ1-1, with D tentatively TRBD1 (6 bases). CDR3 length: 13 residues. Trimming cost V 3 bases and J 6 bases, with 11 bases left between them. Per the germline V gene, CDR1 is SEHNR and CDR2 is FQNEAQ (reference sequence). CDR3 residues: CASSLLAGAEAFF. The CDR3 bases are TGTGCCAGCAGCTTGCTCGCAGGGGCTGAAGCTTTCTTT.

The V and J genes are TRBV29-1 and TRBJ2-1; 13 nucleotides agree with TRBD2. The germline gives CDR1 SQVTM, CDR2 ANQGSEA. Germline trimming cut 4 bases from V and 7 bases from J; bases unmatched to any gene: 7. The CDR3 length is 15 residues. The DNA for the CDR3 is TGCAGCGTTGGAGGTACTAGCGGGAGGGTTAATGAGCAGTTCTTC. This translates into CSVGGTSGRVNEQFF.

CDR3 sequence (DNA): TGTGCCAGCAGCTTAGAAGCTACCGGGACTATAAAGACCGAGCAGTACTTC. It yields the protein CASSLEATGTIKTEQYF. The gene calls are TRBV7-9 and TRBJ2-7; 7 bases match TRBD2. The CDR3 has 17 residues. The V gene's germline CDR1 is SEHNR and CDR2 FQNEAQ (reference sequence). V shed 1 base and J 6 bases; nucleotides not matched to a gene: 15.

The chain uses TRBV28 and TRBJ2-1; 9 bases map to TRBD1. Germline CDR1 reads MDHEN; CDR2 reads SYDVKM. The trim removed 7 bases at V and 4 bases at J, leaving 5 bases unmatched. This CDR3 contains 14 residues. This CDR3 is CASIGDRVYNEQFF. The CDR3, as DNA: TGTGCCAGCATAGGGGACAGGGTATACAATGAGCAGTTCTTC.

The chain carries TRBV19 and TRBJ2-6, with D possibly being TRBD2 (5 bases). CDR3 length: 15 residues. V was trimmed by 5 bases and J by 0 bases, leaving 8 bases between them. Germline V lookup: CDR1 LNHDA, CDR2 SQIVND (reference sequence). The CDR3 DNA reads TGTGCCAGTAGTTCGGGGAGCTCTGGGGCCAACGTCCTGACTTTC. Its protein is CASSSGSSGANVLTF.

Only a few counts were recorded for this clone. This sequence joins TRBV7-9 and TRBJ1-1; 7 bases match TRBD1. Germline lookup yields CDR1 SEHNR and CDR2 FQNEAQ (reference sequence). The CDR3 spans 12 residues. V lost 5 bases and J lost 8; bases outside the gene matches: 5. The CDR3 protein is CASSRQGLEAFF. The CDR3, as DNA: TGTGCCAGCAGCCGACAGGGTTTGGAAGCTTTCTTT.

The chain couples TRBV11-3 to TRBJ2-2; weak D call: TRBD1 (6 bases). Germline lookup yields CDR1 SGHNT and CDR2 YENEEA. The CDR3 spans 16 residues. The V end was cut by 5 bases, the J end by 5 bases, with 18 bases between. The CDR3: CASSQRWAGATGELFF. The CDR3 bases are TGTGCCAGCAGCCAACGGTGGGCAGGGGCGACCGGGGAGCTGTTTTTT.